These 16 T cell receptor beta chains came from one sample sequenced in a study of blood T cells in healthy people across ages. For the second PCR, which ran for roughly 6 to 11 cycles, a sample-barcoded 5' primer and a J-beta primer mix were used. TCRdb processed the 5' RACE reads anew with MiXCR; each CDR3 protein has one entry. The table has fewer than 1,000,000 distinct CDR3 sequences, more than 35% seen once. Material: blood. All receptors come from a man older than 75 in good health.

This clonotype was observed many times. The chain is built from TRBV7-2 and TRBJ2-1, with 8 positions matching TRBD2. CDR1 and CDR2 (germline): SGHTA, FQGNSA. Germline trimming cut 2 bases from V and 6 bases from J; bases unmatched to any gene: 6. CDR3 length: 15 amino acids. In DNA, the CDR3 is TGTGCCAGCAGCTTAACCGGGACTAGGGGCAATGAGCAGTTCTTC. Its protein product is CASSLTGTRGNEQFF.

The rearrangement joins TRBV7-2 to TRBJ2-7; a possible D gene is TRBD1 (5 bases). Per the germline V gene, CDR1 is SGHTA and CDR2 is FQGNSA. The ends were cut back, 5 bases at V and 3 bases at J, with 14 bases in the middle. The CDR3 loop spans 14 amino acids. CDR3 sequence: CASSPRQSYYEQYF. CDR3 in DNA: TGTGCCAGCAGCCCCAGACAGAGCTACTACGAGCAGTACTTC.

V gene TRBV30 combines with J gene TRBJ1-2; a possible D gene is TRBD1 (6 bases). Germline lookup yields CDR1 GTSNPN and CDR2 SVGIG (reference sequence). Deletions cut 0 bases from V and 4 bases from J, with 18 bases between. This CDR3 is 16 amino acids long. Written as DNA, the CDR3 is TGTGCCTGGAGTGTACACACGGGGGGCTCTGGCTATGGCTACACCTTC. Amino acids: CAWSVHTGGSGYGYTF.

The sample holds a few counts of this clonotype. The chain carries TRBV12-3 or TRBV12-4 and TRBJ1-3; no reliable D call. V gave up 5 bases and J gave up 0 bases, with 11 bases separating them. The CDR3 is 15 amino acids. CDR3 in DNA: TGTGCCAGCAGTCTACAGTCAGCCTCTGGAAACACCATATATTTT. Amino acid sequence: CASSLQSASGNTIYF.

The chain uses TRBV7-2 and TRBJ1-2, with TRBD1 identical over 10 bases. V dropped 6 bases and J dropped 5; count of bases not matched to a gene: 6. Per the germline V gene, CDR1 is SGHTA and CDR2 is FQGNSA. This CDR3 spans 14 amino acids. CDR3 region: CASSFPGQGYGYTF. The CDR3 DNA reads TGTGCCAGCAGTTTCCCGGGACAGGGGTATGGCTACACCTTC.

V gene TRBV28 combines with J gene TRBJ2-1, with TRBD2 identical over 13 bases. The CDR3 totals 16 residues. Germline V gene sequence: CDR1 MDHEN, CDR2 SYDVKM. V dropped 4 bases and J dropped 3; count of bases not matched to a gene: 3. DNA for the CDR3: TGTGCCAGCAGTTCCGGGACTAGCGGGGACTACAATGAGCAGTTCTTC. Its translation is CASSSGTSGDYNEQFF.

This chain links TRBV12-3 or TRBV12-4 with TRBJ2-3, with D possibly TRBD2 on 6 matching bases. The CDR3 is made up of 16 amino acids. Between the trimmed V and J ends, which lost 2 bases and 5 bases, there was a span of 17 bases. The CDR3 nucleotides are TGTGCCAGCAGTTTAAGCGCGGGAACACTGGGAGATACGCAGTATTTT. Amino acids: CASSLSAGTLGDTQYF.

This clonotype was observed at least ten times. The chain joins TRBV29-1 to TRBJ2-3; tentative D call: TRBD2 (6 bases). The V end lost 4 bases, the J end lost 2 bases, and 13 bases lay between the germline ends. Germline values: CDR1 SQVTM, CDR2 ANQGSEA. The CDR3 is 14 residues long. The CDR3 coding sequence is TGCAGCGTTGGGGGCGGCGGGAACACAGATACGCAGTATTTT. The encoded protein is CSVGGGGNTDTQYF.

In its sample, this clonotype was seen a few times. J is TRBJ1-6 and V is TRBV10-3, with 10 bases that match TRBD1. Trimming at V came to 4 bases and at J to 9 bases, leaving 6 bases not matched to a gene. The CDR3 is 15 residues long. Germline V gene lookup returns CDR1 ENHRY and CDR2 SYGVKD. Here the CDR3 DNA reads TGTGCCATCAGTGGTGGACAGGGGGAGAGTTCACCCCTCCACTTT. It is translated as CAISGGQGESSPLHF.

The genes are TRBV3-1 and TRBJ2-7; D is undetermined. The CDR3 contains 15 residues. V gave up 1 base and J gave up 2 bases, with 12 bases separating them. Germline assignment: CDR1 LGHDT and CDR2 YNNKEL (reference sequence). The CDR3 coding sequence is TGTGCCAGCAGCCAAGGCCAGGATGCAGCCTACGAGCAGTACTTC. Translating it yields CASSQGQDAAYEQYF.

There are a few counts of this clonotype. CDR3: CASSPNQGQRGEQYF. The DNA for the CDR3 is TGTGCCAGCTCACCCAATCAGGGGCAACGAGGCGAGCAGTACTTC. V is TRBV18 and J is TRBJ2-7, with a possible D match to TRBD1 (6 bases). The length of the CDR3 is 15 residues. V was clipped by 3 bases and J by 6 bases, with 18 bases between them. Germline assignment: CDR1 KGHSH and CDR2 LQKENI.

This sequence joins TRBV29-1 and TRBJ2-5, with D possibly TRBD2 on 6 matching bases. Near its end, the DNA agrees better with TRBJ2-7, so the J call may be wrong. This CDR3 comprises 12 residues. Germline values: CDR1 SQVTM, CDR2 ANQGSEA. Here the CDR3 reads CSVEERDYEQYF. The CDR3 nucleotides read TGCAGCGTTGAAGAGCGGGACTACGAGCAGTACTTC.

This chain connects TRBV20-1 to TRBJ2-7; 9 bases agree with TRBD2. The trim removed 4 bases at V and 2 bases at J, leaving 6 bases unmatched. The CDR3 runs 14 residues. The germline CDR1 and CDR2 sequences are DFQATT and SNEGSKA (reference sequence). The CDR3 reads CSANTGLATYEQYF. DNA for the CDR3: TGCAGTGCTAACACGGGACTAGCCACCTACGAGCAGTACTTC.

The gene calls are TRBV18 and TRBJ1-1, with 12 bases aligning to TRBD1. With V trimmed by 3 bases and J by 5 bases, 7 bases remained unmatched. This CDR3 has 16 amino acids. Looked up from germline, CDR1 is KGHSH and CDR2 is LQKENI. In nucleotides, the CDR3 is TGTGCCAGCTCACCTATCGGGACAGGGGGCAGGACTGAAGCTTTCTTT. Its translation is CASSPIGTGGRTEAFF.

The genes are TRBV6-6 and TRBJ2-7; 7 bases map to TRBD1. The germline V gene has CDR1 MNHNY and CDR2 SVGAGI (reference sequence). The CDR3 consists of 16 residues. Unmatched junction bases numbered 10, after V lost 5 bases and J lost 0 bases. The CDR3 DNA is TGTGCCAGCAGTCTTGGGACAGCCTTGAACTCCTACGAGCAGTACTTC. Protein sequence: CASSLGTALNSYEQYF.

The V call is TRBV7-2, the J call TRBJ2-1, with no clear D. Trimming cost V 1 base and J 6 bases, with 7 bases left between them. The length of the CDR3 is 13 residues. Germline V CDR1 and CDR2: SGHTA, FQGNSA. This CDR3 reads CASSLVRSNEQFF. The DNA of the CDR3 is TGTGCCAGCAGCTTAGTCAGGAGCAATGAGCAGTTCTTC.